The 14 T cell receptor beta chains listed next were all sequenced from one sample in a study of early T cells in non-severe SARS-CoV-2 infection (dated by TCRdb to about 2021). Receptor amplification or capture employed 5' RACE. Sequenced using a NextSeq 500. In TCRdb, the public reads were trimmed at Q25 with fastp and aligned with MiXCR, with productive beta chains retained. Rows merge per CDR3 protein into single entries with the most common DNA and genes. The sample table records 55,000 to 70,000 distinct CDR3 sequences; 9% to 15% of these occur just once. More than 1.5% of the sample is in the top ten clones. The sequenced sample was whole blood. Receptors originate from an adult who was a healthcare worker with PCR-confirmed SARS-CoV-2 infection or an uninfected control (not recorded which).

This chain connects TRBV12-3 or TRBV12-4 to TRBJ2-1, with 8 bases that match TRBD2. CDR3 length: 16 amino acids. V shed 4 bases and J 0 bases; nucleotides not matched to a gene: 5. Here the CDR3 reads CASSSRGTSSYNEQFF. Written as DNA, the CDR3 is TGTGCCAGCAGTTCAAGAGGGACTAGCTCCTACAATGAGCAGTTCTTC.

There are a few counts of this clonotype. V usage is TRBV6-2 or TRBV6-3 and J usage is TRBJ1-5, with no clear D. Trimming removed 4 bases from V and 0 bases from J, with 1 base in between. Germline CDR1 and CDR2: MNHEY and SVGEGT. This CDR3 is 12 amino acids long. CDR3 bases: TGTGCCAGCAGTTTTAGCAATCAGCCCCAGCATTTT. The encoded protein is CASSFSNQPQHF.

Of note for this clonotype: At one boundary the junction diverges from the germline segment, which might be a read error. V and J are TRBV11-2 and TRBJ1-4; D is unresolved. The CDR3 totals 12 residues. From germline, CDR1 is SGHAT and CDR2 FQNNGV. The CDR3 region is CVSSLVGEKLFF. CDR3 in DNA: TGTGTCAGCAGCTTAGTGGGCGAAAAACTGTTTTTT.

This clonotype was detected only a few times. CDR3 in DNA: TGCAGTGCTCCCCTCCGCGGTGGGAGGGAGCAGTACTTC. This translates into CSAPLRGGREQYF. The rearrangement uses TRBV20-1 and TRBJ2-7; D is possibly TRBD2 (6 bases). V lost 5 bases and J 7 bases, leaving 18 bases between the germline ends. CDR1 and CDR2 (germline): DFQATT, SNEGSKA (reference sequence). The CDR3 extends over 13 amino acids.

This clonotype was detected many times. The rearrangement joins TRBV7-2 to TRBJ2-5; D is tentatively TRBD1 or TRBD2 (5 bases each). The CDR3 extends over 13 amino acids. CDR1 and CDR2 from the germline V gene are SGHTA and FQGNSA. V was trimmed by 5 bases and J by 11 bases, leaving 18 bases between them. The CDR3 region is CASSPGTLRQQYF. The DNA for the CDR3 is TGTGCCAGCAGCCCCGGGACCCTCCGGCAGCAGTACTTC.

This CDR3 reads CASSENRANGYTF. CDR3 DNA: TGTGCCAGCAGTGAAAACAGGGCTAATGGCTACACCTTC. The chain is built from TRBV2 and TRBJ1-2; TRBD1 is a possible D gene (6 bases). The length of the CDR3 is 13 residues. V lost 2 bases and J lost 6, with 10 bases in between. Germline V CDR1 and CDR2: SNHLY, FYNNEI.

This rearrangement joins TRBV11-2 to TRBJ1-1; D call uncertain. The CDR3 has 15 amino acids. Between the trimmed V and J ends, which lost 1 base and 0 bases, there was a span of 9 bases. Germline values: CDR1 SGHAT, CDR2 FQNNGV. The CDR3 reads CASSLGGSLNTEAFF. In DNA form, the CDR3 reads TGTGCCAGCAGCTTAGGCGGATCCCTGAACACTGAAGCTTTCTTT.

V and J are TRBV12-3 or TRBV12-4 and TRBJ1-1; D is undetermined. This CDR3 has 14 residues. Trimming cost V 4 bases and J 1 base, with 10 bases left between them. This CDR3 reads CASSSRLENTEAFF. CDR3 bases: TGTGCCAGCAGTTCCCGACTAGAGAACACTGAAGCTTTCTTT.

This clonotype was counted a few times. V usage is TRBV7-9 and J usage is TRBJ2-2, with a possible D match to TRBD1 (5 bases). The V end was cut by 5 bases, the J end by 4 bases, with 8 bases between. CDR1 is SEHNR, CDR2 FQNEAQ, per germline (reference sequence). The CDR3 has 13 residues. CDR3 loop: CASSLTGTGELFF. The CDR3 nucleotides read TGTGCCAGCAGCCTCACAGGCACCGGGGAGCTGTTTTTT.

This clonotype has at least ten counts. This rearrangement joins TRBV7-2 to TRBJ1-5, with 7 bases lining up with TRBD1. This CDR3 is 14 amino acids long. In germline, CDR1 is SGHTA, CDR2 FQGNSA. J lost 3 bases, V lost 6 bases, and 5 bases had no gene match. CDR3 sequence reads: CASSAQGHNQPQHF. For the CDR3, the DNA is TGTGCCAGCAGTGCACAGGGGCACAATCAGCCCCAGCATTTT.

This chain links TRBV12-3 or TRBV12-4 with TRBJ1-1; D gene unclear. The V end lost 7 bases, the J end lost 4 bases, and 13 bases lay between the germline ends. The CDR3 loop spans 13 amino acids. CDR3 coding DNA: TGTGCCAGCACCCCTAGGGCCAGCACTGAAGCTTTCTTT. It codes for CASTPRASTEAFF.

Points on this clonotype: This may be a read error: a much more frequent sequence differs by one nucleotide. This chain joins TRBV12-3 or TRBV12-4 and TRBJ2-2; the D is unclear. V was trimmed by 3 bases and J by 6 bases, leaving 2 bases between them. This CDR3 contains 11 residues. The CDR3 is CASSFAGELFF. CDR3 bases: TGTGCCAGCAGTTTTGCCGGGGAGCTGTTTTTT.

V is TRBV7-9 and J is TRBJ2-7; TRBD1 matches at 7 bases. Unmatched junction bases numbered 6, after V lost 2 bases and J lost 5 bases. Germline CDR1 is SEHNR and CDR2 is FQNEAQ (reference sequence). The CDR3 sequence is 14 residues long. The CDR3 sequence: CASSLSTGVHEQYF. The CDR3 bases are TGTGCCAGCAGCTTAAGTACAGGGGTGCACGAGCAGTACTTC. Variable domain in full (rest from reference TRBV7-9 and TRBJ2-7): DTGVSQNPRHKITKRGQNVTFRCDPISEHNRLYWYRQTLGQGPEFLTYFQNEAQLEKSRLLSDRFSAERPKGSFSTLEIQRTEQGDSAMYLCASSLSTGVHEQYFGPGTRLTVT.

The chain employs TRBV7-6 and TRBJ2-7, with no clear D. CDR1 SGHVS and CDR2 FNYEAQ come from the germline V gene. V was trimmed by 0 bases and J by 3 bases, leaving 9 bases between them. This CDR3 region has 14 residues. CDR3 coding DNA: TGTGCCAGCAGCTTAGCGGCAGCCGGCTACGAGCAGTACTTC. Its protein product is CASSLAAAGYEQYF.